The rows below give T cell receptor beta chains drawn from one sample of a study of T cells in Graves' hyperthyroidism and ophthalmopathy. TCRdb used MiXCR to reprocess the multiplex PCR reads, holding one entry per CDR3 protein. The table has about 200,000 distinct CDR3 sequences, about a sixth seen once. Sequencing was carried out using blood. The receptors here all came from a woman aged 45 to 65 with Graves' hyperthyroidism. Both conserved end residues are part of each CDR3. Each record gives: D gene, V gene, clone size, J gene, CDR3 DNA, CDR3 protein. A D gene is named only where the DNA matches it firmly. Only part of the rows carry a size: once, few, many, or a class if the clone is expanded.

.	TRBV18	few	TRBJ1-1	TGTGCCAGCTCACCAGAGGATATGAACACTGAAGCTTTCTTT	CASSPEDMNTEAFF
.	TRBV9	.	TRBJ2-1	TGTGCCAGCAGCCCTAGGGGGGCCAGGGGGTCCTACAATGAGCAGTTCTTC	CASSPRGARGSYNEQFF
TRBD1	TRBV10-3	.	TRBJ2-1	TGTGCCATCAGTGAGCGATTGGGACAGGGGGGGGAAAATGAGCAGTTCTTC	CAISERLGQGGENEQFF
.	TRBV7-9	.	TRBJ2-1	TGTGCCAGCAGCTTAGGGCCCCTAGGTAGCAATGAGCAGTTCTTC	CASSLGPLGSNEQFF
.	TRBV4-1	few	TRBJ2-5	TGCGCCAGCAGCCAAGTGACTGGGGGGGAGACCCAGTACTTC	CASSQVTGGETQYF
.	TRBV29-1	many	TRBJ1-1	TGCAGCGTTTGCCAACAGGGAGGGACTGAAGCTTTCTTT	CSVCQQGGTEAFF
.	TRBV29-1	.	TRBJ2-3	TGCAGCGTTGAAGATGGAGGTAGCACAGATACGCAGTATTTT	CSVEDGGSTDTQYF
.	TRBV20-1	many	TRBJ2-7	TGCAGTGTCGAAACGTCGAGCGGATCTTTTGACGAGCAGTACTTC	CSVETSSGSFDEQYF
.	TRBV6-1	few	TRBJ1-4	TGTGCCAGAAGTAGCAGGCTGTCTCGAAAACTGTTTTTT	CARSSRLSRKLFF
.	TRBV15	few	TRBJ2-4	TGTGCCACCAGCAGAGATCGGGCAGGGCCAAACATTCAGTACTTC	CATSRDRAGPNIQYF
.	TRBV20-1	many	TRBJ2-7	TGCAGTGCGGCTCATCCCCGTGCCACTGTGAAGAGGGGCCGCGAGCAGTACTTC	CSAAHPRATVKRGREQYF
.	TRBV6-2/TRBV6-3	few	TRBJ1-1	TGTGCCAGCAAAGAAGGAGCCACTGAAGCTTTCTTT	CASKEGATEAFF
TRBD2	TRBV24-1	many	TRBJ2-5	TGTGCCACCAGTGATCGTGAGGGTCGACTAGCGGGACTAGAGACCCAGTACTTC	CATSDREGRLAGLETQYF
TRBD2	TRBV11-2	many	TRBJ2-2	TGTGCCAGCAGCCCGAGGACTAGCGGGCCCACCGGGGAGCTGTTTTTT	CASSPRTSGPTGELFF
.	TRBV6-1	many	TRBJ2-3	TGTGCCAGCGCAAGACAGGCAGATAGGGATACGCAGTATTTT	CASARQADRDTQYF